This T cell receptor (beta chain) was sequenced for a study of cytomegalovirus exposure and HLA in healthy donors. Overall study: Earlier, fewer than 130 million unique TCR beta sequences were recovered from about 170 million T cells by an analysis.

Primers for the PCR totalled 60 Vbeta and 13 Jbeta. Here immunoSEQ multiplex PCR was the method, and the copy in TCRdb shows in-frame clones only, minus some. The sample yields under 200,000 clones, roughly 74% seen once. A remark on this clone: Its specificity is unknown.

The study, taken as a whole, reports: The study designated some 180 TCR beta chains cytomegalovirus-associated. Under in vitro conditions, a few CMV-associated chains were confirmed as specific for CMV antigens. Associated with HLA alleles at 0.05 false discovery rate in a later analysis were approximately 17,000 TCR beta sequences.

Trimming stripped 1 base from V and 6 bases from J, with 13 bases between. Germline V gene data show CDR1 as MGHRA and CDR2 as YSYEKL. The CDR3 is 15 residues long. The gene calls are TRBV4-1 and TRBJ2-1, with D tentatively TRBD2 (6 bases). The sample taken for sequencing was PBMCs. The receptor comes from a woman aged 40-49 years in good health and CMV-seropositive. The CDR3 here is CASSQGGLAFNEQFF. The CDR3 region has the DNA TGCGCCAGCAGCCAAGGGGGCCTAGCGTTCAATGAGCAGTTCTTC.